Listed below are T cell receptor beta chains from one sample, sequenced in a study of metastatic and nonmetastatic thyroid tumors. With MiXCR, TCRdb called clones anew from the PCR reads. Seen here are about 69,000 clones, 11% to 15% observed once, and the top ten hold approximately 6.1%. Sample: blood. These TCRs come from a male donor with papillary thyroid cancer or a benign thyroid nodule (not recorded which). Some clones in this sample may be carry-over from other donors' samples. CDR3s include the opening cysteine and the closing phenylalanine or tryptophan. The D gene is left open where the match is weak. Some rows have no size entry. The others give once, few or many, or a class for an expanded clone.

j_gene | abundance | v_gene | d_gene | CDR3nt | CDR3aa
TRBJ2-7 | few | TRBV6-6 | - | TGTGCCAGCAGTTACTCGATGGGTACAGGGACTCTCAGCGAGCAGTACTTC | CASSYSMGTGTLSEQYF
TRBJ2-5 | many | TRBV30 | TRBD2 | TGTGCCTGGAGTGCCGGACTAGCGATAGAGACCCAGTACTTC | CAWSAGLAIETQYF
TRBJ2-5 | many | TRBV7-9 | TRBD1 | TGTGCCAGCAGCACCAGGGGGCCGGAGACCCAGTACTTC | CASSTRGPETQYF
TRBJ2-1 | many | TRBV7-9 | - | TGTGCCAGCAGCTCGGGACTGGCCGTTGAGAGTGATGAGCAGTTCTTC | CASSSGLAVESDEQFF
TRBJ1-3 | many | TRBV5-1 | - | TGCGCCAGCAGTTCGGGAGGGGCTGGAAACACCATATATTTT | CASSSGGAGNTIYF
TRBJ2-1 | - | TRBV20-1 | - | TGCAGTGCTAGAGATACAACTACCGAGCAGTTCTTC | CSARDTTTEQFF
TRBJ1-3 | many | TRBV18 | - | TGTGCCAGCTCACCGCAGGAATCGCGCGTTGGTGGAGGAAACACCATATATTTT | CASSPQESRVGGGNTIYF
TRBJ2-5 | many | TRBV27 | - | TGTGCCAGCAGTGACCAAAAGACAGGAGAGCATGAAGAGACCCAGTACTTC | CASSDQKTGEHEETQYF
TRBJ2-7 | - | TRBV9 | - | TGTGCCAGCAGCGTAGCTTACCGAGGAGGCGAGCAGTACTTC | CASSVAYRGGEQYF
TRBJ1-4 | many | TRBV12-3/TRBV12-4 | - | TGTGCCAGCAGTTTCCGGGATAATGAAAAACTGTTTTTT | CASSFRDNEKLFF
TRBJ1-2 | many | TRBV7-8 | - | TGTGCCAGCGGATCCACGGTCTATGGCTACACCTTC | CASGSTVYGYTF
TRBJ1-2 | many | TRBV9 | - | TGTGCCAGCAGCGGACCGGGGGGATCCTATGGCTACACCTTC | CASSGPGGSYGYTF
TRBJ2-1 | few | TRBV12-3/TRBV12-4 | - | TGTGCTGCGGCGGTTAGCTCCTACAATGAGCAGTTCTTC | CAAAVSSYNEQFF
TRBJ2-1 | few | TRBV28 | - | TGTGCCAGCAGTAAGGGACTTCGGAATGAGCAGTTCTTC | CASSKGLRNEQFF
TRBJ2-4 | many | TRBV19 | - | TGTGCCAGTAGTACGTCGGAGGGGGCTAAATACTTC | CASSTSEGAKYF
TRBJ2-1 | many | TRBV4-1 | - | TGCGCCAGCAGTACCACGGACTACAATGAGCAGTTCTTC | CASSTTDYNEQFF
TRBJ2-3 | - | TRBV5-6 | - | TGTGCCAGCAGCTTGGGAAACACAGATGCGCAGTGTTTT | CASSLGNTDAQCF
TRBJ2-7 | many | TRBV29-1 | - | TGCAGCGTAGCTTCGGGCAGCTACTACGAGCAGTACTTC | CSVASGSYYEQYF
TRBJ2-5 | many | TRBV3-1 | TRBD2 | TGTGCCAGCAGCCATTTTTTTGCGGGAGAAATATTTGAGACCCAGTACTTC | CASSHFFAGEIFETQYF
TRBJ2-3 | many | TRBV4-1 | TRBD2 | TGCGCCAGCAGGACCGGGACTAGCGGTATCACAAAAACAGATACGCAGTATTTT | CASRTGTSGITKTDTQYF
TRBJ2-1 | - | TRBV6-5 | - | TGTGCCAGCAGTTACGGGGCAGGTTCCTACAATGAGCAGTTCTTC | CASSYGAGSYNEQFF
TRBJ1-1 | few | TRBV28 | - | TGTGCCAGCAGTCCAGGGGCACGTTCAAACACTGAAGCTTTCTTT | CASSPGARSNTEAFF
TRBJ1-3 | many | TRBV15 | - | TGTGCCACCAGCAGAGATTCGGCGGCTGGAAACACCATATATTTT | CATSRDSAAGNTIYF
TRBJ2-5 | many | TRBV6-2/TRBV6-3 | - | TGTGCCAGCAGTCCTGCGGCTTGGAGGGAGACCCAGTACTTC | CASSPAAWRETQYF
TRBJ2-2 | few | TRBV6-5 | TRBD2 | TGTGCCAGCAGTTACTCGGGAGGGTTTGAGGCTAGCACCGGGGAGCTGTTTTTT | CASSYSGGFEASTGELFF
TRBJ2-7 | many | TRBV4-3 | TRBD2 | TGCCCCCGCCCGAAAGAAACAAGCCCCGGGAGGAAGCTGTACGAGCAGTACTTC | CPRPKETSPGRKLYEQYF
TRBJ1-6 | many | TRBV10-1 | - | TGCGCCAACCCCAGACAGGACTCCTATAATTCACCCCTCCACTTT | CANPRQDSYNSPLHF
TRBJ2-1 | - | TRBV7-6 | - | TGTGCCAGCAGCTCCGGGACTTCCAGCTCCTACAATGAGCATTTCTTC | CASSSGTSSSYNEHFF
TRBJ2-2 | many | TRBV15 | - | TGTGCCACCAGCCCGGTCGAGGGGCGGAACACCGGGGAGCTGTTTTTT | CATSPVEGRNTGELFF
TRBJ2-2 | many | TRBV28 | TRBD2 | TGTGCCAGCAGTTTCATAGCGGGGCACACCGGGGAGCTGTTTTTT | CASSFIAGHTGELFF
TRBJ2-2 | - | TRBV20-1 | TRBD2 | TGCAGTGCAGCCGTAGCGGGAGGTACCGGGGAGCTGTTTTTT | CSAAVAGGTGELFF
TRBJ2-1 | many | TRBV5-1 | TRBD2 | TGCGCCAGCAGCTTAAAACTAGCGTTTAACAATGAGCAGTTCTTC | CASSLKLAFNNEQFF
TRBJ1-1 | many | TRBV28 | - | TGTGCCAGCAGTTCTCACCCGGGGCCGGGGCGCACTGAAGCTTTCTTT | CASSSHPGPGRTEAFF
TRBJ2-7 | - | TRBV20-1 | - | TGCAGTGCCTCGGAGACAGGCTACGAGCATTACTTC | CSASETGYEHYF
TRBJ2-5 | many | TRBV28 | TRBD1 | TGTGCCAGCAGTTTTAGGAAACCCGGGACAGGGGAGACCCAGTACTTC | CASSFRKPGTGETQYF
TRBJ2-1 | many | TRBV20-1 | TRBD2 | TGCAGTGGGGTAGCGGGAGGGAAGGCCTACAATGAGCAGTTCTTC | CSGVAGGKAYNEQFF
TRBJ2-1 | many | TRBV20-1 | TRBD2 | TGCAGTGCTCTCCTAGCGGGGGGCTACAATGAGCAGTTCTTC | CSALLAGGYNEQFF
TRBJ2-1 | many | TRBV6-5 | TRBD2 | TGTGCCAGCAGTCCTCCTGTGGGGCGGGAGTCGGCGAATGAGCAGTTCTTC | CASSPPVGRESANEQFF
TRBJ2-7 | - | TRBV6-1 | - | TGTGCCAGCATTCCCTCCTTGGGGGAGGTCAACGAGCAGTACTTC | CASIPSLGEVNEQYF
TRBJ2-5 | many | TRBV7-9 | - | TGTGCCAGCAGCTTAGGGGGAGGAGAGACCCAGTACTTC | CASSLGGGETQYF
TRBJ1-5 | - | TRBV20-1 | - | TGCAGTGCTAGAGATTTTGCTACGGGGCAGCCCCAGCATTTT | CSARDFATGQPQHF
TRBJ2-5 | many | TRBV24-1 | - | TGTGCCACCAGTGAGTCGGGTGGGGGAGAAGAGACCCAGTACTTC | CATSESGGGEETQYF
TRBJ2-1 | - | TRBV11-2 | TRBD2 | TGTGCCAGCAGCTTAAAGGGAGGGATTTACAATGAGCAGTTCTTC | CASSLKGGIYNEQFF
TRBJ1-2 | - | TRBV7-2 | - | TGTGCCAGCAGTCTCGAGCCCGATATCAACTATGGCTACACCTTC | CASSLEPDINYGYTF
TRBJ1-2 | many | TRBV12-3/TRBV12-4 | - | TGTGCCAGCAGTTTCACCGGGGGTGGCTACACCTTC | CASSFTGGGYTF
TRBJ1-1 | - | TRBV5-5 | TRBD1 | TGTGCCAGCAGCCGCCGTGAGGACAGGGGGCCTGAAGCTTTCTTT | CASSRREDRGPEAFF
TRBJ1-2 | many | TRBV29-1 | - | TGCAGCTCAGGAGAGGTGGATGGCTACACCTTC | CSSGEVDGYTF
TRBJ2-5 | many | TRBV6-1 | - | TGTGCCAGCAGTGAAGGGCAGGAGAGCGAGACCCAGTACTTC | CASSEGQESETQYF
TRBJ2-1 | many | TRBV6-5 | TRBD2 | TGTGCCAGCAGTTACTCGAGAAGGGGAGGGTACAATGAGCAGTTCTTC | CASSYSRRGGYNEQFF
TRBJ2-3 | many | TRBV11-3 | - | TGTGCCAGCAGCTTAGGTCAGGGGATGAGCACAGATACGCAGTATTTT | CASSLGQGMSTDTQYF